Shown below are 23 T cell receptor beta chains from a single sample sequenced in a study of blood T cell repertoires in COVID-19. Some clones are missing from TCRdb's copy, which holds only in-frame ones; the method was immunoSEQ multiplex PCR. The table has about 74,000 clones, approximately 76% seen once. Sequencing was done on a sample of peripheral blood. Receptor source: a man in his sixties or seventies with active or convalescent COVID-19.

The J gene is TRBJ2-2, the V gene TRBV5-1, with 8 bases that match TRBD1. The length of the CDR3 is 15 residues. Losses at the gene ends were 5 bases for V and 1 base for J; bases not matched to a gene: 4. Germline V gene sequence: CDR1 SGHRS, CDR2 YFSETQ. The CDR3 loop is CASSRTGQNTGELFF. Here the CDR3 DNA reads TGCGCCAGCAGTCGGACAGGGCAGAACACCGGGGAGCTGTTTTTT.

The rearrangement joins TRBV10-1 to TRBJ2-3; 7 positions match TRBD1. CDR1 and CDR2 from the germline V gene are WNHNN and SYGVQD (reference sequence). The V and J ends lost 8 bases and 1 base, in that order; junction bases with no gene match: 0. The CDR3 is 12 residues long. The CDR3 nucleotides are TGCGCCAGCGGACAGGGCACAGATACGCAGTATTTT. Translated: CASGQGTDTQYF.

The rearrangement uses TRBV3-1 (or the pseudogene TRBV3-2) and TRBJ1-5; D not resolved. Between the trimmed V and J ends, which lost 3 bases and 4 bases, there was a span of 13 bases. CDR3 length: 15 amino acids. Per the germline V gene, CDR1 is LGHDT and CDR2 is YNNKEL (reference sequence). The CDR3 loop reads CASSQGRQSNQPQHF. The CDR3 coding sequence is TGTGCCAGCAGCCAGGGGAGGCAGAGTAATCAGCCCCAGCATTTT.

This sequence joins TRBV7-9 and TRBJ1-6, with D possibly being TRBD1 (5 bases). This CDR3 spans 16 amino acids. Germline V gene data show CDR1 as SEHNR and CDR2 as FQNEAQ (reference sequence). Trimming took 5 bases from V and 8 from J, leaving 19 bases between them. CDR3 in DNA: TGTGCCAGCAGCCATACCCTTAAAGGGGACTATTCACCCCTCCACTTT. Its protein is CASSHTLKGDYSPLHF. Together with reference TRBV7-9 and TRBJ1-6, the CDR3 gives the full variable domain: DTGVSQNPRHKITKRGQNVTFRCDPISEHNRLYWYRQTLGQGPEFLTYFQNEAQLEKSRLLSDRFSAERPKGSFSTLEIQRTEQGDSAMYLCASSHTLKGDYSPLHFGNGTRLTVT.

This CDR3 is CASSQDSKGGETQYF. The CDR3 DNA reads TGTGCCAGCAGCCAAGACTCTAAAGGGGGCGAGACCCAGTACTTC. The rearrangement joins TRBV4-2 to TRBJ2-5; 7 bases align to TRBD1. The ends lost 0 bases at V and 5 bases at J; junction bases unmatched: 6. The CDR3 loop spans 15 amino acids. The germline V gene encodes CDR1 LGHNA and CDR2 YNFKEQ.

V and J are TRBV6-5 and TRBJ1-2, with D possibly matching TRBD1 (5 bases). With 10 bases removed from V and 0 bases from J, the gap between germline ends came to 18 bases. The V gene's germline CDR1 is MNHEY and CDR2 SVGAGI. This CDR3 is 15 amino acids long. CDR3 nucleotides: TGTGCCACACAGGTTCAGAGAAGCGCTAACTATGGCTACACCTTC. Residues: CATQVQRSANYGYTF.

The J gene is TRBJ1-5, the V gene TRBV5-5; 9 nucleotides agree with TRBD1. The germline gives CDR1 SGHKS, CDR2 YYEKEE (reference sequence). The ends lost 0 bases at V and 3 bases at J; junction bases unmatched: 4. The CDR3 runs to 16 residues. CDR3 coding DNA: TGTGCCAGCAGCTTGGGGACAGGGGCTGCCAATCAGCCCCAGCATTTT. Amino acid sequence: CASSLGTGAANQPQHF.

This sequence joins TRBV6-5 and TRBJ1-3; a weak D match, TRBD1 (6 bases). From germline, CDR1 is MNHEY and CDR2 SVGAGI. The CDR3 length is 15 residues. Trimming removed 7 bases from V and 4 bases from J, with 17 bases in between. In DNA form, the CDR3 reads TGTGCCAGCACCCTAACGACAGGATCAGGAAACACCATATATTTT. This sequence encodes CASTLTTGSGNTIYF.

V gene TRBV5-1 combines with J gene TRBJ2-3; TRBD2 aligns across 7 bases. The CDR3 loop spans 14 amino acids. Germline values: CDR1 SGHRS, CDR2 YFSETQ. After removal of 3 bases from V and 2 bases from J, the junction contained 3 bases not matched to a gene. CDR3 bases: TGCGCCAGCAGCTGGACTAGTGACACAGATACGCAGTATTTT. Translating it yields CASSWTSDTDTQYF.

The chain employs TRBV5-6 and TRBJ1-1, with TRBD1 identical over 8 bases. The CDR3 runs 12 residues. Trimming removed 4 bases from V and 10 bases from J; junction bases left unmatched: 6. The germline gives CDR1 SGHDT, CDR2 YYEEEE. This CDR3 reads CASSPGGGGAFF. The CDR3 region has the DNA TGTGCCAGCAGCCCAGGGGGCGGTGGAGCTTTCTTT.

CDR3 coding DNA: TGTGCCAGCAGCCCGACAGGGAACACCATATATTTT. Translating gives CASSPTGNTIYF. V gene TRBV2 combines with J gene TRBJ1-3, with TRBD1 matching over 7 bases. Trimming cost V 6 bases and J 7 bases; bases outside gene matches: 3. In germline, CDR1 is SNHLY, CDR2 FYNNEI. This CDR3 spans 12 amino acids. The whole variable domain, filled in from reference TRBV2 and TRBJ1-3, reads EPEVTQTPSHQVTQMGQEVILRCVPISNHLYFYWYRQILGQKVEFLVSFYNNEISEKSEIFDDQFSVERPDGSNFTLKIRSTKLEDSAMYFCASSPTGNTIYFGEGSWLTVV.

The genes are TRBV5-4 and TRBJ1-1, with D hard to call. The CDR3 is made up of 14 amino acids. V lost 1 base and J lost 4, with 11 bases in between. From germline, CDR1 is SGHNT and CDR2 YYREEE (reference sequence). The CDR3 DNA reads as TGTGCCAGCAGCTTGCTCGGCGGGCGCACTGAAGCTTTCTTT. This encodes CASSLLGGRTEAFF.

This clone was found a few times. This rearrangement joins TRBV5-1 to TRBJ1-6; D is unresolved. The germline V and J ends were trimmed by 0 bases and 9 bases, with 13 bases remaining between them. Germline-derived CDR1 and CDR2 are SGHRS and YFSETQ. The CDR3 has 15 amino acids. The CDR3 here is CASSLGENRGSPLHF. The DNA of the CDR3 is TGCGCCAGCAGCTTGGGAGAGAATCGCGGTTCACCCCTCCACTTT.

The genes are TRBV2 and TRBJ2-5; 12 bases align to TRBD1. J was trimmed by 10 bases and V by 7 bases; bases with no gene match: 13. This CDR3 spans 15 amino acids. The germline CDR1 and CDR2 sequences are SNHLY and FYNNEI. Here the CDR3 DNA reads TGTGCCAGCACCGACCGGGGACAGGGGGCAAAGTACCAGTACTTC. It specifies CASTDRGQGAKYQYF.

This CDR3 is CASSHTQGAPSGYTF. The CDR3 DNA reads as TGTGCCAGCAGCCACACACAGGGGGCCCCTAGTGGCTACACCTTC. V usage is TRBV3-1 (or the pseudogene TRBV3-2) and J usage is TRBJ1-2; 9 bases are shared with TRBD1. The length of the CDR3 is 15 residues. Germline CDR1 is LGHDT and CDR2 is YNNKEL (reference sequence). The trim removed 3 bases at V and 7 bases at J, leaving 9 bases unmatched.

The chain employs TRBV5-1 and TRBJ1-1, with D unresolved. The ends were cut back, 0 bases at V and 3 bases at J, with 6 bases in the middle. CDR3 length: 13 residues. The germline V gene has CDR1 SGHRS and CDR2 YFSETQ. The CDR3 DNA sequence: TGCGCCAGCAGCTTGGCTCGTTACACTGAAGCTTTCTTT. Translation: CASSLARYTEAFF.

The chain joins TRBV11-3 to TRBJ1-2, with D possibly being TRBD1 (5 bases). V was clipped by 4 bases and J by 2 bases, with 8 bases between them. CDR1 is SGHNT, CDR2 YENEEA, per germline. The length of the CDR3 is 13 residues. For the CDR3, the DNA is TGTGCCAGCAGCTCGTACAGGAACTATGGCTACACCTTC. Translated, it gives CASSSYRNYGYTF. Full variable domain (missing parts from reference TRBV11-3 and TRBJ1-2): EAGVVQSPRYKIIEKKQPVAFWCNPISGHNTLYWYLQNLGQGPELLIRYENEEAVDDSQLPKDRFSAERLKGVDSTLKIQPAELGDSAVYLCASSSYRNYGYTFGSGTRLTVV.

This clone was seen a handful of times. The chain is built from TRBV11-3 and TRBJ2-1; the match to TRBD2 covers 12 bases. Per germline, CDR1 SGHNT and CDR2 YENEEA. CDR3 length: 17 amino acids. V lost 1 base and J lost 8; bases outside the gene matches: 9. CDR3 residues: CASSLGASGGGLDEQFF. The DNA of the CDR3 is TGTGCCAGCAGCTTAGGGGCTAGCGGGGGGGGTTTAGATGAGCAGTTCTTC.

This chain links TRBV4-1 with TRBJ1-1; 8 nucleotides match TRBD1. The CDR3 extends over 15 amino acids. Germline CDR1 reads MGHRA; CDR2 reads YSYEKL. V shed 1 base and J 10 bases; nucleotides not matched to a gene: 11. The CDR3 region has the DNA TGCGCCAGCAGCCAAGCTACGGACAGGGAATTTGGAGCTTTCTTT. Its translation: CASSQATDREFGAFF.

The chain uses TRBV5-8 and TRBJ1-2; possible D gene TRBD1, 6 bases. This CDR3 region has 13 residues. The germline V gene has CDR1 SGHTS and CDR2 YDEGEE. The germline V and J ends were trimmed by 2 bases and 7 bases, with 12 bases remaining between them. In DNA, the CDR3 is TGTGCCAGCAGCTTAGGGGGGGTTCGTGGCTACACCTTC. Translated, it gives CASSLGGVRGYTF.

This clone was seen a single time. The V and J genes are TRBV3-1 (or the pseudogene TRBV3-2) and TRBJ1-5, with D tentatively TRBD1 (5 bases). The CDR3 contains 14 residues. Germline V gene sequence: CDR1 LGHDT, CDR2 YNNKEL (reference sequence). Trimming cost V 1 base and J 6 bases, with 10 bases left between them. This CDR3 reads CASSQGQGGQPQHF. The CDR3 DNA sequence: TGTGCCAGCAGCCAAGGGCAGGGTGGTCAGCCCCAGCATTTT.

The V and J genes are TRBV5-1 and TRBJ1-3, with 7 bases lining up with TRBD1. The CDR3 is made up of 15 amino acids. Germline lookup yields CDR1 SGHRS and CDR2 YFSETQ. Trimming cost V 4 bases and J 3 bases; bases outside gene matches: 7. The CDR3 sequence: CASSNGQAIGNTIYF. In DNA form, the CDR3 reads TGCGCCAGCAGCAACGGACAGGCGATTGGAAACACCATATATTTT. The whole variable domain, remainder taken from reference TRBV5-1 and TRBJ1-3, is KAGVTQTPRYLIKTRGQQVTLSCSPISGHRSVSWYQQTPGQGLQFLFEYFSETQRNKGNFPGRFSGRQFSNSRSEMNVSTLELGDSALYLCASSNGQAIGNTIYFGEGSWLTVV.

The V call is TRBV10-3, the J call TRBJ1-5; maybe TRBD1 (5 bases). The CDR3 is made up of 15 amino acids. Germline-derived CDR1 and CDR2 are ENHRY and SYGVKD. Trimming took 0 bases from V and 7 from J, leaving 13 bases between them. CDR3 amino acids: CAISESTGERQPQHF. The CDR3 DNA sequence: TGTGCCATCAGTGAGTCGACGGGGGAGCGACAGCCCCAGCATTTT.